Presented here are 13 T cell receptor beta chains from one specimen sequenced in a study of T cells in Graves' hyperthyroidism and ophthalmopathy. The investigators amplified TCR beta CDR3 regions from RNA transcripts. HTBI primers drove first-round RT-PCR of the TCR CDR3. TCRdb recomputed calls from the multiplex PCR reads with MiXCR, one row per CDR3 protein. The sample holds a few hundred thousand distinct CDR3 sequences, less than 20% seen once. The sequenced material came from blood. Every receptor here comes from a woman in her twenties or thirties with Graves' hyperthyroidism.

Ten or more counts support this clonotype. The chain couples TRBV7-9 to TRBJ2-7; no reliable D call. The CDR3 spans 14 residues. Germline V lookup: CDR1 SEHNR, CDR2 FQNEAQ (reference sequence). Trimming cost V 2 bases and J 2 bases, with 10 bases left between them. The CDR3 loop reads CASSLPLSPYEQYF. The CDR3 bases are TGTGCCAGCAGCTTACCTCTATCACCCTACGAGCAGTACTTC. Drawing the rest from reference TRBV7-9 and TRBJ2-7, the complete variable domain is DTGVSQNPRHKITKRGQNVTFRCDPISEHNRLYWYRQTLGQGPEFLTYFQNEAQLEKSRLLSDRFSAERPKGSFSTLEIQRTEQGDSAMYLCASSLPLSPYEQYFGPGTRLTVT.

This clonotype came up once. V usage is TRBV7-8 and J usage is TRBJ2-3; 13 nucleotides agree with TRBD2. In germline, CDR1 is SGHVS, CDR2 FQNEAQ. With V trimmed by 5 bases and J by 3 bases, 11 bases remained unmatched. The CDR3 runs 18 residues. The CDR3 spells CASSQKWTSGSGTDTQYF. CDR3 nucleotides: TGTGCCAGCAGCCAAAAGTGGACTAGCGGGAGTGGAACAGATACGCAGTATTTT. The full variable domain, its missing parts supplied by reference TRBV7-8 and TRBJ2-3, is GAGVSQSPRYKVAKRGQDVALRCDPISGHVSLFWYQQALGQGPEFLTYFQNEAQLDKSGLPSDRFFAERPEGSVSTLKIQRTQQEDSAVYLCASSQKWTSGSGTDTQYFGPGTRLTVL.

This clonotype has a count of ten or more. The chain links TRBV28 to TRBJ1-1; D may be TRBD1 (6 bases). V dropped 2 bases and J dropped 5 bases, with 12 bases sitting between them. CDR1 is MDHEN and CDR2 is SYDVKM in the germline V gene. CDR3 length: 14 amino acids. The CDR3 loop reads CASSLQGRRTEAFF. The CDR3 DNA sequence: TGTGCCAGCAGTTTACAGGGGCGCCGAACTGAAGCTTTCTTT.

In this sample, this clonotype turned up a few times. This chain links TRBV6-1 with TRBJ2-7; D possibly corresponds to TRBD1 (6 bases). The V gene lost 3 bases and the J gene lost 2 bases, with 17 bases spanning the gap. Germline CDR1 is MNHNS and CDR2 is SASEGT. The CDR3 is 16 residues long. The CDR3 DNA follows: TGTGCCAGCAGTGACGGAACCGGGACACTTACCTACGAGCAGTACTTC. Translation: CASSDGTGTLTYEQYF.

The V call is TRBV10-3, the J call TRBJ2-6; 10 nucleotides line up with TRBD1. V lost 10 bases and J lost 6; bases outside the gene matches: 9. The CDR3 has 15 amino acids. CDR1 and CDR2 from the germline V gene are ENHRY and SYGVKD. The CDR3 sequence: CATWTGGGEANVLTF. The CDR3 nucleotides read TGTGCCACTTGGACAGGGGGGGGGGAGGCCAACGTCCTGACTTTC.

There are many counts of this clonotype. This chain uses TRBV2 with TRBJ2-1; D remains ambiguous. Germline CDR1 is SNHLY and CDR2 is FYNNEI. V was shortened by 4 bases and J by 0 bases, with 10 bases between the two germline ends. The CDR3 extends over 15 amino acids. In nucleotides, the CDR3 is TGTGCCAGCAGTGGACTTCGCCTCTCCTACAATGAGCAGTTCTTC. This sequence encodes CASSGLRLSYNEQFF. Full variable domain (missing parts from reference TRBV2 and TRBJ2-1): EPEVTQTPSHQVTQMGQEVILRCVPISNHLYFYWYRQILGQKVEFLVSFYNNEISEKSEIFDDQFSVERPDGSNFTLKIRSTKLEDSAMYFCASSGLRLSYNEQFFGPGTRLTVL.

The rearrangement links TRBV13 to TRBJ2-1; D uncertain. The germline V and J ends were trimmed by 5 bases and 8 bases, with 13 bases remaining between them. Germline V CDR1 and CDR2: PRHDT, FYEKMQ (reference sequence). The CDR3 sequence is 13 residues long. CDR3 in DNA: TGTGCCAGCAGCGTACTTTCTCATGATGAGCAGTTCTTC. Protein: CASSVLSHDEQFF.

The chain couples TRBV12-5 to TRBJ2-3; possibly TRBD1 for D (5 bases). The CDR3 extends over 14 amino acids. Germline V gene lookup returns CDR1 LGHNT and CDR2 FRNRAP. V was cut by 3 bases and J by 4 bases, with 11 bases left in between. CDR3 sequence reads: CASGFGQGPDTQYF. The CDR3 nucleotides are TGTGCTAGTGGTTTTGGCCAGGGCCCAGATACGCAGTATTTT. The complete variable domain, with remaining parts taken from reference TRBV12-5 and TRBJ2-3, reads DARVTQTPRHKVTEMGQEVTMRCQPILGHNTVFWYRQTMMQGLELLAYFRNRAPLDDSGMPKDRFSAEMPDATLATLKIQPSEPRDSAVYFCASGFGQGPDTQYFGPGTRLTVL.

This clonotype showed up many times. CDR3 loop: CASRWTGGTEAFF. CDR3 in DNA: TGTGCCAGCAGATGGACCGGGGGCACTGAAGCTTTCTTT. This rearrangement joins TRBV2 to TRBJ1-1; D is possibly TRBD1 (5 bases). There are 13 residues in the CDR3. Germline V gene data show CDR1 as SNHLY and CDR2 as FYNNEI. Between the trimmed V and J ends, which lost 6 bases and 4 bases, there was a span of 12 bases.

This sequence joins TRBV7-9 and TRBJ2-1, with a weak D call TRBD2 (6 bases). V was trimmed by 2 bases and J by 15 bases, leaving 14 bases between them. Germline V gives CDR1 SEHNR, CDR2 FQNEAQ (reference sequence). The CDR3 consists of 12 residues. The chain's CDR3 is CASSLFTGSRFF. The CDR3, as DNA: TGTGCCAGCAGCTTATTTACCGGGAGTCGGTTCTTC.

The sample holds a few counts of this clonotype. The chain uses TRBV29-1 and TRBJ2-7, with unresolved D. The germline V gene has CDR1 SQVTM and CDR2 ANQGSEA. The CDR3 is 14 amino acids. V was shortened by 4 bases and J by 0 bases, with 13 bases between the two germline ends. CDR3 DNA: TGCAGCGTTGGGTTCGCAGTGTTCTCCTACGAGCAGTACTTC. Its protein product is CSVGFAVFSYEQYF.

This clonotype appeared a few times. The rearrangement joins TRBV9 to TRBJ2-2; 9 positions match TRBD2. Losses at the gene ends were 3 bases for V and 0 bases for J; bases not matched to a gene: 6. CDR1 SGDLS and CDR2 YYNGEE come from the germline V gene. The CDR3 runs to 17 residues. CDR3 in amino acids: CASSGSGRRTNTGELFF. The CDR3 DNA follows: TGTGCCAGCAGCGGAAGCGGGAGGAGAACGAACACCGGGGAGCTGTTTTTT. Drawing the rest from reference TRBV9 and TRBJ2-2, the complete variable domain is DSGVTQTPKHLITATGQRVTLRCSPRSGDLSVYWYQQSLDQGLQFLIQYYNGEERAKGNILERFSAQQFPDLHSELNLSSLELGDSALYFCASSGSGRRTNTGELFFGEGSRLTVL.

This clonotype showed up just a few times. V is TRBV20-1 and J is TRBJ2-7; 11 nucleotides line up with TRBD1. This CDR3 is built from 16 residues. The junction had 10 bases not matched to a gene; V was cut back by 3 bases and J by 3 bases. Germline V gives CDR1 DFQATT, CDR2 SNEGSKA (reference sequence). CDR3 DNA sequence: TGCAGTGCTAGCCCCGGGACAGGGGGATTTATCTACGAGCAGTACTTC. Its translation is CSASPGTGGFIYEQYF.